The clone carrying this TCR beta chain appeared a few times. Deletions cut 7 bases from V and 0 bases from J, with 9 bases between. The V gene's germline CDR1 is LNHDA and CDR2 SQIVND (reference sequence). The CDR3 spans 13 residues. The data belong to a study of T cells after yellow fever vaccination. TCRdb reprocessed the 5' RACE reads with MiXCR, giving one entry per CDR3 protein. The repertoire holds 500,000 to 650,000 distinct CDR3 sequences, around an eighth seen once, with about 14% in the top ten. The receptor's source is a man aged 25 to 45 who received the YFV17D yellow fever vaccine. The sequencing used PBMCs, collected on the day of the yellow fever booster vaccination. The chain has TRBV19 and TRBJ1-2; D uncertain. CDR3 amino acids: CASTAQANYGYTF. The CDR3 DNA follows: TGTGCCAGTACGGCTCAAGCTAACTATGGCTACACCTTC.